A single sample gave rise to the 32 T cell receptor beta chains below, sequenced in a study of monozygotic twins with inflammatory bowel disease (dated by TCRdb to the late 2010s). Library preparation employed 5' RACE. Sequencing took place on an Illumina HiSeq 2500. One entry per CDR3 protein sequence results from the TCRdb reprocessing of the reads, with DNA left out. The record for this sample contains roughly 120,000 distinct CDR3 sequences. 9.5% to 15% of the sample belongs to the ten largest clones. The source material was blood. The receptors originated from a human donor with ulcerative colitis or Crohn's disease, or a healthy co-twin of an affected twin (not recorded which).

This chain links TRBV7-2 with TRBJ1-6; without DNA, the TCRdb call of TRBD1 cannot be checked. Germline CDR1 and CDR2: SGHTA and FQGNSA. The CDR3 length is 14 residues. The CDR3 loop is CASSLDRAHTPLHF.

This chain joins TRBV20-1 and TRBJ1-3; TCRdb proposes TRBD1, but this gene call is untestable without DNA. The CDR3 length is 13 residues. Per the germline V gene, CDR1 is DFQATT and CDR2 is SNEGSKA (reference sequence). CDR3 sequence reads: CSGQETSGNTIYF.

The chain combines TRBV29-1 with TRBJ1-1; checking the TCRdb D call of TRBD1 is not possible without DNA. CDR1 and CDR2 (germline): SQVTM, ANQGSEA. The CDR3 totals 13 residues. The chain's CDR3 is CSVPTGMNTEAFF. The full variable domain, with the rest looked up from reference TRBV29-1 and TRBJ1-1, is SAVISQKPSRDICQRGTSLTIQCQVDSQVTMMFWYRQQPGQSLTLIATANQGSEATYESGFVIDKFPISRPNLTFSTLTVSNMSPEDSSIYLCSVPTGMNTEAFFGQGTRLTVV.

V usage is TRBV20-1 and J usage is TRBJ1-5; without DNA, the TCRdb call of TRBD1 cannot be checked. The CDR3 covers 16 residues. CDR1 DFQATT and CDR2 SNEGSKA come from the germline V gene (reference sequence). The CDR3 spells CSAAMDRGWEGQPQHF.

The chain links TRBV7-2 to TRBJ1-2. CDR3 length: 13 amino acids. Germline V gene sequence: CDR1 SGHTA, CDR2 FQGNSA. The CDR3 region is CASSLVQGYGYTF.

The chain couples TRBV27 to TRBJ2-7; TCRdb gives TRBD1 as the D gene, but with no DNA this cannot be confirmed. Per germline, CDR1 MNHEY and CDR2 SMNVEV (reference sequence). The CDR3 contains 14 residues. CDR3 in amino acids: CASSLAWGEAKQYF.

The rearrangement joins TRBV11-2 to TRBJ2-7; TCRdb names TRBD1, which stays unverified in the absence of DNA. This CDR3 has 14 amino acids. Per germline, CDR1 SGHAT and CDR2 FQNNGV. CDR3 protein: CASSPLGNGLEQYF.

J is TRBJ2-1 and V is TRBV7-3. Germline values: CDR1 SGHTA, CDR2 FQGTGA. The CDR3 is 19 residues long. The chain's CDR3 is CASSLNPNLYGSSYNEQFF.

The chain carries TRBV5-1 and TRBJ1-1. Germline CDR1 SGHRS, CDR2 YFSETQ. CDR3 length equals 14 residues. The CDR3 protein is CASSLEGFSTEAFF.

CDR3 sequence reads: CASSYGQGNTEAFF. The chain employs TRBV6-6 and TRBJ1-1; the TCRdb D gene call, TRBD1, has no DNA to confirm it. The CDR3 sequence is 14 residues long. CDR1 MNHNY and CDR2 SVGAGI come from the germline V gene (reference sequence).

The chain uses TRBV27 and TRBJ1-1. The CDR3 runs 14 residues. CDR1 and CDR2 (germline): MNHEY, SMNVEV (reference sequence). CDR3 in amino acids: CASSLNGMNTEAFF.

The chain combines TRBV4-1 with TRBJ2-5; absent DNA, TCRdb's TRBD1 call cannot be checked. The germline CDR1 and CDR2 sequences are MGHRA and YSYEKL. The CDR3 is 15 residues long. The CDR3 protein is CASSQLGTGFETQYF.

The chain couples TRBV20-1 to TRBJ1-5. This CDR3 has 14 residues. Germline V gives CDR1 DFQATT, CDR2 SNEGSKA (reference sequence). The CDR3 is CSARVFDSNQPQHF.

V is TRBV19 and J is TRBJ2-1. This CDR3 has 13 residues. The germline V gene encodes CDR1 LNHDA and CDR2 SQIVND (reference sequence). The CDR3 loop reads CASSGQLYNEQFF.

The genes are TRBV4-1 and TRBJ2-3; TCRdb's D call of TRBD2 is untestable without DNA. This CDR3 contains 15 residues. Germline V gene lookup returns CDR1 MGHRA and CDR2 YSYEKL. Here the CDR3 reads CASSHFGRATDTQYF.

V gene TRBV20-1 combines with J gene TRBJ1-6; TCRdb designates TRBD1, a call that cannot be tested without DNA. CDR1 is DFQATT, CDR2 SNEGSKA, per germline (reference sequence). The CDR3 is 13 amino acids. The CDR3 sequence is CSAGGQGQSPLHF.

The CDR3 sequence: CSARVGARTTGELFF. The rearrangement uses TRBV20-1 and TRBJ2-2; without DNA, the TCRdb call of TRBD1 cannot be checked. This CDR3 contains 15 residues. Germline V gene data show CDR1 as DFQATT and CDR2 as SNEGSKA (reference sequence).

The V call is TRBV11-2, the J call TRBJ2-2; the D call from TCRdb, TRBD1, cannot be confirmed without DNA. CDR1 is SGHAT and CDR2 is FQNNGV in the germline V gene. The CDR3 extends over 14 amino acids. CDR3 sequence reads: CASSLVGDAGELFF.

The chain is built from TRBV7-8 and TRBJ2-5; TCRdb reports TRBD2, a call that lacks DNA to check it against. Germline-derived CDR1 and CDR2 are SGHVS and FQNEAQ. This CDR3 has 16 residues. The CDR3 spells CASSLNRLAAKETQYF.

V and J are TRBV14 and TRBJ2-7; the D gene TCRdb calls, TRBD1, cannot be checked with no DNA. The CDR3 has 14 residues. The germline CDR1 and CDR2 sequences are SGHDN and FVKESK. The chain's CDR3 is CASSQGVDNYEQYF.

J is TRBJ2-1 and V is TRBV5-1. CDR1 SGHRS and CDR2 YFSETQ come from the germline V gene. This CDR3 has 14 amino acids. CDR3 loop: CASTLDARIYEQFF.

The chain combines TRBV12-3 or TRBV12-4 with TRBJ1-5. This CDR3 has 12 residues. CDR3 sequence reads: CASSLWAQPQHF.

This rearrangement joins TRBV5-1 to TRBJ2-1. The CDR3 spans 14 residues. Germline values: CDR1 SGHRS, CDR2 YFSETQ. The CDR3 protein is CASSLETSYNEQFF.

The chain is built from TRBV29-1 and TRBJ2-7; with no DNA, the TCRdb D assignment of TRBD2 cannot be verified. The CDR3 has 15 amino acids. CDR1 is SQVTM and CDR2 is ANQGSEA in the germline V gene. The CDR3 sequence: CSVAGAFSFSDEQYF.

The chain is built from TRBV7-2 and TRBJ2-7; lacking DNA, the TRBD1 call made by TCRdb goes unchecked. Germline CDR1 and CDR2: SGHTA and FQGNSA. CDR3 length equals 12 residues. The CDR3 sequence: CASSLARGEQYF.

The chain joins TRBV4-3 to TRBJ2-5; no DNA is available, so the TRBD2 call from TCRdb remains unchecked. This CDR3 is 15 amino acids long. Germline CDR1 and CDR2: LGHNA and YSLEER. CDR3 sequence: CASSQEREQLETQYF.

V gene TRBV28 combines with J gene TRBJ2-2; absent DNA, TCRdb's TRBD2 call cannot be checked. Germline CDR1 and CDR2: MDHEN and SYDVKM. The CDR3 length is 17 residues. The CDR3 loop is CASSPGSGRPGTGELFF.

The chain recombines TRBV4-2 with TRBJ2-3; TCRdb selects TRBD1, and the lack of DNA leaves this call unchecked. CDR1 LGHNA and CDR2 YNFKEQ come from the germline V gene. CDR3 length equals 17 residues. The CDR3: CASSPLPGTGGVDTQYF.

The rearrangement joins TRBV15 to TRBJ1-3. Germline lookup yields CDR1 LNHNV and CDR2 YYDKDF (reference sequence). This CDR3 is built from 19 residues. CDR3 amino acids: CATSRDAIVGPATGNTIYF. The full variable domain, with the rest looked up from reference TRBV15 and TRBJ1-3, is DAMVIQNPRYQVTQFGKPVTLSCSQTLNHNVMYWYQQKSSQAPKLLFHYYDKDFNNEADTPDNFQSRRPNTSFCFLDIRSPGLGDTAMYLCATSRDAIVGPATGNTIYFGEGSWLTVV.

The chain has TRBV20-1 and TRBJ2-7; TCRdb indicates TRBD1, and absent DNA this call remains unverified. The CDR3 runs 15 residues. Germline lookup yields CDR1 DFQATT and CDR2 SNEGSKA (reference sequence). The CDR3 is CSARPRDRVEDEQYF.

V gene TRBV7-7 combines with J gene TRBJ2-2; TCRdb names TRBD1, which stays unverified in the absence of DNA. CDR1 SSHAT and CDR2 FNYEAQ come from the germline V gene (reference sequence). This CDR3 has 16 residues. The CDR3 loop reads CASSPAGTANTGELFF. Combining the CDR3 with reference TRBV7-7 and TRBJ2-2 gives the whole variable domain GAGVSQSPRYKVTKRGQDVTLRCDPISSHATLYWYQQALGQGPEFLTYFNYEAQPDKSGLPSDRFSAERPEGSISTLTIQRTEQRDSAMYRCASSPAGTANTGELFFGEGSRLTVL.

V gene TRBV5-1 combines with J gene TRBJ2-3. The CDR3 loop spans 13 amino acids. Germline loops: CDR1 SGHRS, CDR2 YFSETQ. The CDR3 loop is CASSVLDTDTQYF.